This T cell receptor beta chain was sequenced for a study of glioma-infiltrating T cells after dendritic cell vaccination. Here immunoSEQ multiplex PCR was the method, and the copy in TCRdb shows in-frame clones only, minus some. This sample has about 32,000 clones, with 85% to 95% found just once. The CDR3 runs 14 residues. V lost 4 bases and J 3 bases, leaving 10 bases between the germline ends. CDR1 is WNHNN and CDR2 is SYGVQD in the germline V gene (reference sequence). The J gene is TRBJ1-5, the V gene TRBV10-1; D is possibly TRBD1 (6 bases). Sample: blood, taken before dendritic cell vaccination. This receptor was identified in a human donor with glioblastoma. CDR3: CASSGGHPNQPQHF. The CDR3 DNA is TGCGCCAGCAGTGGGGGGCACCCCAATCAGCCCCAGCATTTT.